Each of the 7 T cell receptor beta chains below was sequenced from the same sample in a study of T cells in Graves' hyperthyroidism and ophthalmopathy. From RNA transcripts, TCR beta CDR3 regions were amplified. HTBI primers were used for first-round RT-PCR of the TCR CDR3. Each CDR3 protein is one row after TCRdb ran MiXCR on the multiplex PCR reads. The sample contains more than 300,000 distinct CDR3 sequences, about 14% of which appear only once. The sequencing input was blood. These receptor sequences come from a woman under 40 with Graves' hyperthyroidism.

This clonotype was seen ten or more times. CDR3 in DNA: TGTGCCAGCAGTTTCCAGGAGGGGGATAGCTATGGCTACACCTTC. It codes for CASSFQEGDSYGYTF. V gene TRBV28 combines with J gene TRBJ1-2; D is possibly TRBD1 (6 bases). This CDR3 has 15 residues. Germline CDR1 MDHEN, CDR2 SYDVKM. V was clipped by 3 bases and J by 4 bases, with 15 bases between them.

The chain uses TRBV20-1 and TRBJ2-7; the match to TRBD1 covers 12 bases. The junction had 10 bases not matched to a gene; V was cut back by 6 bases and J by 4 bases. CDR1 and CDR2 (germline): DFQATT, SNEGSKA (reference sequence). The CDR3 consists of 15 residues. This chain's CDR3 is CSATYPGQGAYEQYF. DNA of the CDR3: TGCAGTGCAACCTACCCGGGACAGGGGGCGTACGAGCAGTACTTC.

This chain uses TRBV4-1 with TRBJ2-5; 7 bases map to TRBD2. CDR1 is MGHRA, CDR2 YSYEKL, per germline. V lost 3 bases, J lost 5 bases, and 12 bases stayed unmatched. The CDR3 consists of 16 residues. The DNA for the CDR3 is TGCGCCAGCAGCCAGGCGCGGGGCGGGAGCAGCGAGACCCAGTACTTC. Its protein product is CASSQARGGSSETQYF.

This clonotype has only a few counts. This CDR3 reads CASLGKRPSYEQYF. CDR3 bases: TGCGCCAGCTTAGGGAAGCGGCCCTCCTACGAGCAGTACTTC. V is TRBV10-2 and J is TRBJ2-7, with a weak D call TRBD2 (5 bases). Germline V gene lookup returns CDR1 WSHSY and CDR2 SAAADI. This CDR3 has 14 amino acids. Trimming pared 8 bases from V and 0 bases from J, leaving 14 bases between.

The chain employs TRBV20-1 and TRBJ1-2; D gene unclear. The CDR3 runs to 15 residues. Trimming stripped 1 base from V and 0 bases from J, with 12 bases between. From germline, CDR1 is DFQATT and CDR2 SNEGSKA (reference sequence). The CDR3 DNA is TGCAGTGCTAGAGGCGCGGGGAGGGCTAACTATGGCTACACCTTC. This encodes CSARGAGRANYGYTF.

This clonotype was observed a few times. The gene calls are TRBV6-1 and TRBJ2-2; TRBD2 is a possible D gene (5 bases). The CDR3 totals 15 residues. From germline, CDR1 is MNHNS and CDR2 SASEGT. V gave up 3 bases and J gave up 4 bases, with 12 bases separating them. Here the CDR3 DNA reads TGTGCCAGCAGTGAGCCCCCTAGCTCCACCGGGGAGCTGTTTTTT. It yields the protein CASSEPPSSTGELFF.

In its sample, this clonotype was seen many times. The chain links TRBV12-3 or TRBV12-4 to TRBJ2-1; 8 positions match TRBD1. This CDR3 contains 15 residues. V trimming: 6 bases; J trimming: 6 bases; junction bases outside the gene matches: 10. The CDR3 region has the DNA TGTGCCAGCAGCCCAACAGGGGGAGATTTCAATGAGCAGTTCTTC. Translated, it gives CASSPTGGDFNEQFF.